This TCR beta chain derives from a study of beta chain features in type 1 diabetes. Whole-study findings and limits: Diminished insertions and augmented deletions at VDJ junctions characterized type 1 diabetes patients. TCRB CDR3 length was moderately but significantly reduced in all four CD4+ subsets of Type 1 diabetes patients.

This clone was picked up a small number of times. Its antigen remains unknown. V was trimmed by 3 bases and J by 0 bases, leaving 4 bases between them. CDR1 is SGHRS, CDR2 YFSETQ, per germline. The CDR3 covers 14 residues. As every portion of the isolated RNA was reverse transcribed, the sequencing read expressed TCRB transcripts. The assay was immunoSEQ multiplex PCR, and TCRdb's table has in-frame clones only and misses some. Of 200,000 to 300,000 clones detected, roughly 14% appear once; the ten largest clones hold roughly 0.028%. The V gene is TRBV5-1, the J gene TRBJ2-6; D is unresolved. Source material: naive CD4+ T cells from blood. The sequence derives from a woman between 40 and 50 years old in good health. The CDR3 sequence: CASSSGSGANVLTF. In DNA form, the CDR3 reads TGCGCCAGCAGCTCAGGCTCTGGGGCCAACGTCCTGACTTTC.